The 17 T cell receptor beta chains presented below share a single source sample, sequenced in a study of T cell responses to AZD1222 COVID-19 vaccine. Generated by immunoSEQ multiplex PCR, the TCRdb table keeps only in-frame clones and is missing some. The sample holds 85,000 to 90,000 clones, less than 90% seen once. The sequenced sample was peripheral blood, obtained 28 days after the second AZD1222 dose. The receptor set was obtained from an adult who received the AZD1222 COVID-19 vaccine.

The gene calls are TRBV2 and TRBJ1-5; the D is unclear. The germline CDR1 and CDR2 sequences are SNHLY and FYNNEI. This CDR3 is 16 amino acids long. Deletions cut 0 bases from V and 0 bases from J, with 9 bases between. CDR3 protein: CASSEARDPSNQPQHF. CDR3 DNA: TGTGCCAGCAGTGAAGCGCGAGACCCTAGCAATCAGCCCCAGCATTTT.

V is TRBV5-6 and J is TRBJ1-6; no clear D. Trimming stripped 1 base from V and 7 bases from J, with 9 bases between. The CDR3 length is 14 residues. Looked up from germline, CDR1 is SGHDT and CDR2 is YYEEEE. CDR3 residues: CASSLLLRNSPLHF. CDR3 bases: TGTGCCAGCAGCTTGTTGCTCCGGAATTCACCCCTCCACTTT.

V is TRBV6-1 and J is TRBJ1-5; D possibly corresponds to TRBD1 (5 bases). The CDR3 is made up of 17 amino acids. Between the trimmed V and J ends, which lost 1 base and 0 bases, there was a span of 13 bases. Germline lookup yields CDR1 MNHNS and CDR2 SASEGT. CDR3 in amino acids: CASSEGRGRDSNQPQHF. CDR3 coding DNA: TGTGCCAGCAGTGAAGGTAGGGGCAGGGATAGCAATCAGCCCCAGCATTTT.

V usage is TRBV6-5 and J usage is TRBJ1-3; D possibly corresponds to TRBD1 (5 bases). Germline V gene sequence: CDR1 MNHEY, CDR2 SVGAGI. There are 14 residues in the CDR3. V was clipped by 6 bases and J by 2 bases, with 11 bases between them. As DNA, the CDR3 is TGTGCCAGCAGGACCGGGGGAACTGGAAACACCATATATTTT. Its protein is CASRTGGTGNTIYF.

The CDR3 DNA reads as TGTGCCAGCAGCTTAGGCGGGGGCTATGGCTACACCTTC. Amino acid sequence: CASSLGGGYGYTF. The chain employs TRBV7-2 and TRBJ1-2, with D maybe TRBD1 (5 bases). The ends were cut back, 1 base at V and 4 bases at J, with 7 bases in the middle. CDR1 is SGHTA and CDR2 is FQGNSA in the germline V gene. The CDR3 covers 13 residues.

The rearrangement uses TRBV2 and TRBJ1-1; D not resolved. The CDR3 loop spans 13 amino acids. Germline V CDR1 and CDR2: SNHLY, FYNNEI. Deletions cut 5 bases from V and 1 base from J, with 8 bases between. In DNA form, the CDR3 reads TGTGCCAGCAGTATACCGGGGAACACTGAAGCTTTCTTT. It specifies CASSIPGNTEAFF.

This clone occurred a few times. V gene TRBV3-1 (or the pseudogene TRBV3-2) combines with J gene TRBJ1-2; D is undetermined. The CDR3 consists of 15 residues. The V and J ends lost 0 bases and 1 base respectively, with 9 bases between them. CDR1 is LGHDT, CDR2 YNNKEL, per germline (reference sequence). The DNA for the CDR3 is TGTGCCAGCAGCCAAGACGTTTTGGGTAACTATGGCTACACCTTC. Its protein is CASSQDVLGNYGYTF.

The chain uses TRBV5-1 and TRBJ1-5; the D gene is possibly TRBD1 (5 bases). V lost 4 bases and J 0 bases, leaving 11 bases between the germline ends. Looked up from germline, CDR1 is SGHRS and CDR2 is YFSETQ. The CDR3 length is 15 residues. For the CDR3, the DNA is TGCGCCAGCAGCGTAGGGACGGCTAGCAATCAGCCCCAGCATTTT. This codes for CASSVGTASNQPQHF.

CDR3 amino acids: CASSSGASAGGYTF. The CDR3, as DNA: TGCGCCAGCAGCTCCGGGGCGTCTGCGGGGGGCTACACCTTC. The V call is TRBV5-1, the J call TRBJ1-2; D perhaps matches TRBD1 (5 bases). Germline-derived CDR1 and CDR2 are SGHRS and YFSETQ. The V and J ends lost 3 bases and 8 bases respectively, with 17 bases between them. The CDR3 runs to 14 residues.

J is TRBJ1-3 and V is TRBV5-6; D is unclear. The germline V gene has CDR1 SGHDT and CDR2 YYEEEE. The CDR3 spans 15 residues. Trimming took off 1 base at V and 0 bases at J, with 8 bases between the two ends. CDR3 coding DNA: TGTGCCAGCAGCTTGTCCAGGACCTCTGGAAACACCATATATTTT. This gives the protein CASSLSRTSGNTIYF.

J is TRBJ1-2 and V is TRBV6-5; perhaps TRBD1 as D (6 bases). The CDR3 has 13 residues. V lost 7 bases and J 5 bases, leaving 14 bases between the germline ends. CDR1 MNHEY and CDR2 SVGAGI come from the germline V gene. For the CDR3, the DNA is TGTGCCAGCATTAAAGGACAGTTTTATGGCTACACCTTC. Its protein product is CASIKGQFYGYTF.

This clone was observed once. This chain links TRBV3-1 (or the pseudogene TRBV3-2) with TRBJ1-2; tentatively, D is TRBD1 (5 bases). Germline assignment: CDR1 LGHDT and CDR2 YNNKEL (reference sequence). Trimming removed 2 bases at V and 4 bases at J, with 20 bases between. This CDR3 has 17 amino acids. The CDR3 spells CASSQFQGGGVGYGYTF. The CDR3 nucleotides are TGTGCCAGCAGCCAATTTCAGGGAGGAGGGGTTGGCTATGGCTACACCTTC.

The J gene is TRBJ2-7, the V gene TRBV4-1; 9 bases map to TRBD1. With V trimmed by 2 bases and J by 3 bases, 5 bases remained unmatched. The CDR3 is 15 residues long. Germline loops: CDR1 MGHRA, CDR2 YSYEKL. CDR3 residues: CASSQTGTGNYEQYF. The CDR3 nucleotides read TGCGCCAGCAGCCAAACCGGGACAGGGAACTACGAGCAGTACTTC.

CDR3 coding DNA: TGTGCCAGCAGTGATCCTGAGACAGGGGAGCGAACTGAAGCTTTCTTT. Encoded protein: CASSDPETGERTEAFF. The chain is built from TRBV6-1 and TRBJ1-1, with TRBD1 identical over 8 bases. Germline lookup yields CDR1 MNHNS and CDR2 SASEGT. The CDR3 runs 16 residues. V lost 3 bases, J lost 5 bases, and 11 bases stayed unmatched.

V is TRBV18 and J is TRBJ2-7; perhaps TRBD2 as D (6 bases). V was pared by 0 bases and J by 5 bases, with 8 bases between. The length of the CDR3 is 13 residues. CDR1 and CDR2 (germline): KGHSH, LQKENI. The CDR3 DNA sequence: TGTGCCAGCTCACCACCCGGGGGAGACGAGCAGTACTTC. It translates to CASSPPGGDEQYF.

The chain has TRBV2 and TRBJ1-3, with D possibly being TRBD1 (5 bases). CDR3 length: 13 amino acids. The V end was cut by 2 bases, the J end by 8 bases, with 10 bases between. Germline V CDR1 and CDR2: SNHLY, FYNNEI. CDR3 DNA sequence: TGTGCCAGCAGTGAATTCAGGGCCGACACCATATATTTT. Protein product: CASSEFRADTIYF.

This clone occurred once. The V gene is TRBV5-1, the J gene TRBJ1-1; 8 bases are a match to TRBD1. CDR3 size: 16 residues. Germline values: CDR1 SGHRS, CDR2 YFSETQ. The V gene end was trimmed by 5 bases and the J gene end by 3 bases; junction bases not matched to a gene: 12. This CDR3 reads CASSPARTGWDTEAFF. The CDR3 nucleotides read TGCGCCAGCAGTCCTGCTCGGACAGGGTGGGACACTGAAGCTTTCTTT.